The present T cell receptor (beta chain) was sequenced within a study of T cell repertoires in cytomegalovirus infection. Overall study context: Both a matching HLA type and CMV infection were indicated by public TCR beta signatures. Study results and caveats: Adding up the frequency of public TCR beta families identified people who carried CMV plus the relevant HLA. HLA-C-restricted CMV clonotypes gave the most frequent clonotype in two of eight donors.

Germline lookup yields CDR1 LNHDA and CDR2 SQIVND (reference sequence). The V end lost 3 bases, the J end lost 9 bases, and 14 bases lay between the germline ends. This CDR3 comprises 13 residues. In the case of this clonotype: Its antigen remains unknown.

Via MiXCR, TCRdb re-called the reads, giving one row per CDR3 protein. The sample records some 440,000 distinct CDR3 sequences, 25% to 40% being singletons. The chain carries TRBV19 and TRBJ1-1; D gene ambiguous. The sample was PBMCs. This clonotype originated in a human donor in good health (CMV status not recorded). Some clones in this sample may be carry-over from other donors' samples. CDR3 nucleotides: TGTGCCAGTAGTATCCGGGGAGACGAAAAAGCTTTCTTT. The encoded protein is CASSIRGDEKAFF.